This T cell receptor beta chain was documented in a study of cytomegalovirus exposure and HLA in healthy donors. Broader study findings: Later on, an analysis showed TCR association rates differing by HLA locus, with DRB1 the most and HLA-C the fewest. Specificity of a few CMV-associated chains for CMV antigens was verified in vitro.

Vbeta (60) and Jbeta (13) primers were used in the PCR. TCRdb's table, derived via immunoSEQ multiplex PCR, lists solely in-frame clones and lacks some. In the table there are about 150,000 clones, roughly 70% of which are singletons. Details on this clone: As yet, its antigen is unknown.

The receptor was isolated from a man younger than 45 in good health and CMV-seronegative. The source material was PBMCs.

The CDR3 spells CAHWRENTEAFF. Written as DNA, the CDR3 is TGTGCCCATTGGCGGGAGAACACTGAAGCTTTCTTT. The chain has TRBV28 and TRBJ1-1; D is unresolved. Trimming took off 11 bases at V and 1 base at J, with 11 bases between the two ends. Per germline, CDR1 MDHEN and CDR2 SYDVKM. This CDR3 contains 12 residues.